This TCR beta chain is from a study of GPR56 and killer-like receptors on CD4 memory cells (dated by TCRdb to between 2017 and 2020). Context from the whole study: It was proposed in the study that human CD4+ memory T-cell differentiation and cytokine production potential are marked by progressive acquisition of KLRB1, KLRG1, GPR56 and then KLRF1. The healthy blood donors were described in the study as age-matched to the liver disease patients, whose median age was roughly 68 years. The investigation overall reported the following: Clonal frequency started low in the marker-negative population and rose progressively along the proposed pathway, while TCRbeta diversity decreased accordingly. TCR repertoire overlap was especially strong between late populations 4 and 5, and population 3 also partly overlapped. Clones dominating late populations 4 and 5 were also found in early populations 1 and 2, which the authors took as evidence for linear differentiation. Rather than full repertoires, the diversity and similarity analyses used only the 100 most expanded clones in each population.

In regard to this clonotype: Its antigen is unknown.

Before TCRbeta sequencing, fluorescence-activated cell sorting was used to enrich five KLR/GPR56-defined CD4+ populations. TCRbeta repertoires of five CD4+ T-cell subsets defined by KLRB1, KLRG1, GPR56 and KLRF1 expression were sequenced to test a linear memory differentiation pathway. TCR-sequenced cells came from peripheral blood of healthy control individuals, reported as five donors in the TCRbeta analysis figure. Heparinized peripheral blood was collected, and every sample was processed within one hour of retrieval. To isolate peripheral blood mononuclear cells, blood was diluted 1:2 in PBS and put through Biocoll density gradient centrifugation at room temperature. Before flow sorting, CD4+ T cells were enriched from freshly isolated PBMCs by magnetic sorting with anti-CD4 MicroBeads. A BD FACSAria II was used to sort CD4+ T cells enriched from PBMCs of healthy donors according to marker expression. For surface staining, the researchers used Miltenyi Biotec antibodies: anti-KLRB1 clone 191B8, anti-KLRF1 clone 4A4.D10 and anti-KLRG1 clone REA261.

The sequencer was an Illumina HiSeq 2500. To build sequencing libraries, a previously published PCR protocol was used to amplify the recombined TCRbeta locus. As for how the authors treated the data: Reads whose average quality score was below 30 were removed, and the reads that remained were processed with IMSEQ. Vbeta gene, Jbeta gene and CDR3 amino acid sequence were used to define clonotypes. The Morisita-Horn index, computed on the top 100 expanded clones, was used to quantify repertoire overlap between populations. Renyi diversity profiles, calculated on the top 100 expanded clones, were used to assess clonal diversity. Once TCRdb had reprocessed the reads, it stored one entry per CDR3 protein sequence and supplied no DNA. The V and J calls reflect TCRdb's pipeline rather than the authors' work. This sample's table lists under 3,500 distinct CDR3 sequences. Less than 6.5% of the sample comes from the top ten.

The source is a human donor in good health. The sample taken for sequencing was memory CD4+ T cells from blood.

CDR3 protein: CASRSGTGATEAFF. The V and J segments used are TRBV6-1 and TRBJ1-1; the TCRdb D gene call, TRBD1, has no DNA to confirm it. The germline V gene supplies CDR1 MNHNS and CDR2 SASEGT. The CDR3 numbers 14 residues from cysteine through phenylalanine. The DNA sequence is not available.